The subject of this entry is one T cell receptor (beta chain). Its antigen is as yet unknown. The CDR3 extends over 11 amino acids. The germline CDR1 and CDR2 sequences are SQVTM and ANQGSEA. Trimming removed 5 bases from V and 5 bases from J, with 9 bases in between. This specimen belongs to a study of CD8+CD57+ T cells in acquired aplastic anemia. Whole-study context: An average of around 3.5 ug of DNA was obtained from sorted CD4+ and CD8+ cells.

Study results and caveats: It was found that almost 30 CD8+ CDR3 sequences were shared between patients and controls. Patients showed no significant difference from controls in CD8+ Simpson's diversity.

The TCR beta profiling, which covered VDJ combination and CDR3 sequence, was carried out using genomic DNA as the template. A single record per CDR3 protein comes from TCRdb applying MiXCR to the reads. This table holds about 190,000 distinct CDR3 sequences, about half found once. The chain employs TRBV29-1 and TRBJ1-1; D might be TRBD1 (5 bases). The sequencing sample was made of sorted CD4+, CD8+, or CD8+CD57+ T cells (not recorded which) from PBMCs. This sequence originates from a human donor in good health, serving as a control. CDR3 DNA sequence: TGCAGCGTTCAGGGATTTACTGAAGCTTTCTTT. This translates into CSVQGFTEAFF.